The TCR beta chain under discussion was sequenced for a study of early T cells in non-severe SARS-CoV-2 infection. About the study: The input, bulk RNA from unsorted whole blood, was sequenced, and chains were unpaired.

TCRdb recomputed calls from the 5' RACE reads with MiXCR, one row per CDR3 protein. Here the sample spans 30,000 to 40,000 distinct CDR3 sequences, 7.9% being singletons. This clonotype occurred many times. The TCR was taken from an adult who was a healthcare worker with PCR-confirmed SARS-CoV-2 infection or an uninfected control (not recorded which). Material: whole blood, obtained at baseline.

The DNA of the CDR3 is TGTGCCAGCAGTCGACTGTACCAAGAGACCCAGTACTTC. Translated, it gives CASSRLYQETQYF. The rearrangement links TRBV6-2 or TRBV6-3 to TRBJ2-5; D is undetermined. Germline V lookup: CDR1 MNHEY, CDR2 SVGEGT. The CDR3 runs 13 residues. V was cut by 5 bases and J by 0 bases, with 7 bases left in between.